Ten or more counts support the clone carrying this T cell receptor beta chain. These data are taken from a study of neurological immune-mediated disorders. TCRdb ran MiXCR on the 5' RACE reads and lists one entry per CDR3 protein. Among about 82,000 distinct CDR3 sequences listed, 2% to 3% were seen once. Input material: PBMCs. The TCR was taken from a woman in her thirties with multiple sclerosis.

DNA of the CDR3: TGCAGCGTTTACGCAGATACGCAGTATTTT. This translates into CSVYADTQYF. The chain has TRBV29-1 and TRBJ2-3; no firm D call. CDR3 length: 10 amino acids. The V end was cut by 5 bases, the J end by 4 bases, with 4 bases between. Per germline, CDR1 SQVTM and CDR2 ANQGSEA.